These T cell receptor beta chains were read from a single sample in a study of shared clonotypes between healthy human individuals. TCRdb's copy holds only in-frame clones and misses some; the assay was immunoSEQ multiplex PCR. This sample yields more than 1.2 million clones, of which approximately 98.5% are seen a single time; under 0.45% belongs to the top ten. The source material was naive CD4+ T cells sorted from blood. Receptor source: a man aged 25 to 40 in good health. Both conserved end residues are part of each CDR3. The order of the fields is D gene, J gene, clone size, V gene, CDR3 protein, CDR3 DNA. A D gene is named only where the DNA matches it firmly. Clone size is not always given. Where it is, it says once, few, many or a class for expanded clones.

d_gene: -
j_gene: TRBJ2-5
abundance: -
v_gene: TRBV18
CDR3aa: CASSPTMGGQQETQYF
CDR3nt: TGTGCCAGCTCACCAACCATGGGGGGGCAGCAAGAGACCCAGTACTTC

d_gene: -
j_gene: TRBJ2-7
abundance: -
v_gene: TRBV18
CDR3aa: CASSRDTSGEQYF
CDR3nt: TGTGCCAGCTCACGGGACACATCAGGGGAGCAGTACTTC

d_gene: -
j_gene: TRBJ2-7
abundance: -
v_gene: TRBV7-2
CDR3aa: CASSPGPPYEQYF
CDR3nt: TGTGCCAGCAGCCCGGGACCGCCCTACGAGCAGTACTTC

d_gene: TRBD2
j_gene: TRBJ2-1
abundance: once
v_gene: TRBV5-1
CDR3aa: CASSSITSGVYNEQFF
CDR3nt: TGCGCCAGCAGTTCTATTACTAGCGGGGTATACAATGAGCAGTTCTTC

d_gene: -
j_gene: TRBJ2-3
abundance: -
v_gene: TRBV7-9
CDR3aa: CASLPASSDTQYF
CDR3nt: TGTGCCAGCCTACCTGCGTCCTCGGATACGCAGTATTTT

d_gene: -
j_gene: TRBJ1-5
abundance: -
v_gene: TRBV5-1
CDR3aa: CASSLEGGNQPQHF
CDR3nt: TGCGCCAGCAGCTTGGAAGGGGGCAATCAGCCCCAGCATTTT

d_gene: TRBD1
j_gene: TRBJ1-2
abundance: -
v_gene: TRBV5-1
CDR3aa: CASSSQTGGIGYGYTF
CDR3nt: TGCGCCAGCAGCTCACAGACAGGGGGTATCGGCTATGGCTACACCTTC

d_gene: TRBD2
j_gene: TRBJ2-1
abundance: -
v_gene: TRBV10-3
CDR3aa: CAISVGLAGGSSYNEQFF
CDR3nt: TGTGCCATCAGTGTGGGACTAGCGGGAGGCTCCTCCTACAATGAGCAGTTCTTC

d_gene: -
j_gene: TRBJ2-7
abundance: -
v_gene: TRBV18
CDR3aa: CASSLHREQGGYEQYF
CDR3nt: TGTGCCAGCTCACTTCACCGGGAGCAAGGCGGTTACGAGCAGTACTTC

d_gene: TRBD1
j_gene: TRBJ2-7
abundance: -
v_gene: TRBV7-9
CDR3aa: CASSARDRVYYEQYF
CDR3nt: TGTGCCAGCAGTGCCCGGGACAGGGTTTACTACGAGCAGTACTTC

d_gene: TRBD2
j_gene: TRBJ2-2
abundance: -
v_gene: TRBV28
CDR3aa: CANFEPGTKLSFGELFF
CDR3nt: TGTGCCAACTTCGAACCTGGGACTAAGCTAAGCTTCGGGGAGCTGTTTTTT

d_gene: -
j_gene: TRBJ1-3
abundance: -
v_gene: TRBV28
CDR3aa: CASSKYKTPAGVTIYF
CDR3nt: TGTGCCAGCAGCAAATACAAGACCCCCGCGGGTGTCACCATATATTTT

d_gene: -
j_gene: TRBJ2-5
abundance: -
v_gene: TRBV27
CDR3aa: CASSLDPSGQETQYF
CDR3nt: TGTGCCAGCAGTTTGGATCCGTCAGGCCAAGAGACCCAGTACTTC

d_gene: TRBD2
j_gene: TRBJ2-3
abundance: -
v_gene: TRBV10-2
CDR3aa: CASSERAGGRDTQYF
CDR3nt: TGCGCCAGCAGTGAGCGGGCGGGAGGAAGAGATACGCAGTATTTT

d_gene: TRBD1
j_gene: TRBJ1-2
abundance: -
v_gene: TRBV2
CDR3aa: CASSPRTGVGYGYTF
CDR3nt: TGTGCCAGCAGCCCTAGGACAGGCGTGGGGTATGGCTACACCTTC

d_gene: -
j_gene: TRBJ2-7
abundance: -
v_gene: TRBV18
CDR3aa: CASSPAGSMYEQYF
CDR3nt: TGTGCCAGCTCCCCAGCCGGGAGTATGTACGAGCAGTACTTC

d_gene: -
j_gene: TRBJ2-2
abundance: -
v_gene: TRBV4-1
CDR3aa: CASSPITILANTGELFF
CDR3nt: TGCGCCAGCAGCCCGATTACTATCCTCGCGAACACCGGGGAGCTGTTTTTT

d_gene: TRBD1
j_gene: TRBJ2-5
abundance: -
v_gene: TRBV11-3
CDR3aa: CASSTGQGQGETQYF
CDR3nt: TGTGCCAGCAGCACTGGACAGGGTCAGGGAGAGACCCAGTACTTC

d_gene: TRBD1
j_gene: TRBJ2-7
abundance: -
v_gene: TRBV18
CDR3aa: CASSPTRTGYYEQYF
CDR3nt: TGTGCCAGCTCACCAACTCGGACAGGGTACTACGAGCAGTACTTC

d_gene: -
j_gene: TRBJ1-1
abundance: -
v_gene: TRBV18
CDR3aa: CASSYAGEAFF
CDR3nt: TGTGCCAGCTCTTACGCCGGAGAAGCTTTCTTT

d_gene: -
j_gene: TRBJ2-7
abundance: -
v_gene: TRBV28
CDR3aa: CASSLHSPGSYEQYF
CDR3nt: TGTGCCAGCAGCCTCCATTCCCCTGGCTCCTACGAGCAGTACTTC

d_gene: TRBD2
j_gene: TRBJ2-7
abundance: -
v_gene: TRBV14
CDR3aa: CASSQSSSGRFSYEQYF
CDR3nt: TGTGCCAGCAGCCAATCCTCTAGCGGGAGGTTTTCCTACGAGCAGTACTTC

d_gene: TRBD1
j_gene: TRBJ1-1
abundance: -
v_gene: TRBV7-2
CDR3aa: CASSVTGGGTEAFF
CDR3nt: TGTGCCAGCAGCGTGACAGGGGGCGGAACTGAAGCTTTCTTT

d_gene: -
j_gene: TRBJ2-7
abundance: -
v_gene: TRBV5-5
CDR3aa: CASSPGLLGPEQYF
CDR3nt: TGTGCCAGCAGCCCGGGACTTCTGGGGCCCGAGCAGTACTTC

d_gene: -
j_gene: TRBJ1-2
abundance: few
v_gene: TRBV2
CDR3aa: CASSVELSIGYTF
CDR3nt: TGTGCCAGCAGTGTTGAGCTATCCATTGGCTACACCTTC

d_gene: -
j_gene: TRBJ2-1
abundance: -
v_gene: TRBV5-1
CDR3aa: CASTDPSEVGFFF
CDR3nt: TGCGCCAGCACAGACCCCTCAGAAGTAGGCTTTTTCTTC

d_gene: TRBD2
j_gene: TRBJ2-7
abundance: -
v_gene: TRBV5-4
CDR3aa: CASSSNPGTSLYEQYF
CDR3nt: TGTGCCAGCAGCTCCAACCCCGGGACTAGCCTCTACGAGCAGTACTTC

d_gene: -
j_gene: TRBJ2-7
abundance: -
v_gene: TRBV10-2
CDR3aa: CASSERFTYEQYF
CDR3nt: TGCGCCAGCAGTGAGAGGTTTACCTACGAGCAGTACTTC

d_gene: TRBD1
j_gene: TRBJ2-5
abundance: once
v_gene: TRBV7-6
CDR3aa: CASSLERQGTETQYF
CDR3nt: TGTGCCAGCAGCTTAGAGCGACAGGGGACAGAGACCCAGTACTTC

d_gene: -
j_gene: TRBJ1-4
abundance: -
v_gene: TRBV6-1
CDR3aa: CASSEVRGAGEKLFF
CDR3nt: TGTGCCAGCAGTGAAGTAAGGGGGGCGGGTGAAAAACTGTTTTTT

d_gene: TRBD1
j_gene: TRBJ1-2
abundance: -
v_gene: TRBV5-4
CDR3aa: CASSDRGRGGVWYGYTF
CDR3nt: TGTGCCAGCAGCGACAGGGGGCGCGGAGGCGTCTGGTATGGCTACACCTTC

d_gene: TRBD2
j_gene: TRBJ2-5
abundance: -
v_gene: TRBV2
CDR3aa: CAGLAGVYLETQYF
CDR3nt: TGTGCCGGACTAGCGGGAGTTTACTTAGAGACCCAGTACTTC

d_gene: -
j_gene: TRBJ2-7
abundance: -
v_gene: TRBV25-1
CDR3aa: CASSEPGPSSYEQYF
CDR3nt: TGTGCCAGCAGTGAACCAGGGCCCAGCTCCTACGAGCAGTACTTC

d_gene: -
j_gene: TRBJ1-1
abundance: -
v_gene: TRBV11-2
CDR3aa: CASRPIDSHTEAFF
CDR3nt: TGTGCCAGCAGACCAATCGACAGCCACACTGAAGCTTTCTTT

d_gene: TRBD2
j_gene: TRBJ2-1
abundance: -
v_gene: TRBV9
CDR3aa: CASSVALAGTDNEQFF
CDR3nt: TGTGCCAGCAGCGTAGCACTAGCGGGAACCGACAATGAGCAGTTCTTC

d_gene: -
j_gene: TRBJ2-7
abundance: -
v_gene: TRBV15
CDR3aa: CATSRDQGRAYEQYF
CDR3nt: TGTGCCACCAGCAGAGATCAGGGTAGGGCCTACGAGCAGTACTTC

d_gene: TRBD2
j_gene: TRBJ2-2
abundance: -
v_gene: TRBV5-1
CDR3aa: CASSQWTSGLATNGELFF
CDR3nt: TGCGCCAGCAGCCAGTGGACTAGCGGACTAGCAACGAACGGGGAGCTGTTTTTT

d_gene: TRBD1
j_gene: TRBJ2-4
abundance: -
v_gene: TRBV5-1
CDR3aa: CASSLEGTAVRNIQYF
CDR3nt: TGCGCCAGCAGCTTGGAGGGGACAGCCGTACGGAACATTCAGTACTTC

d_gene: -
j_gene: TRBJ2-5
abundance: -
v_gene: TRBV19
CDR3aa: CATEGGPGETQYF
CDR3nt: TGTGCCACCGAGGGGGGGCCCGGAGAGACCCAGTACTTC

d_gene: TRBD1
j_gene: TRBJ2-6
abundance: -
v_gene: TRBV5-4
CDR3aa: CASSSKTGDRNVLTF
CDR3nt: TGTGCCAGCAGCTCAAAAACAGGGGACCGGAACGTCCTGACTTTC

d_gene: TRBD1
j_gene: TRBJ1-5
abundance: -
v_gene: TRBV6-1
CDR3aa: CASSPDRVHQPQHF
CDR3nt: TGTGCCAGCAGCCCCGACAGGGTTCACCAGCCCCAGCATTTT

d_gene: TRBD1
j_gene: TRBJ2-7
abundance: -
v_gene: TRBV4-3
CDR3aa: CASSRQVSGQGGSYEQYF
CDR3nt: TGCGCCAGCAGCCGCCAAGTCTCGGGACAGGGGGGCTCCTACGAGCAGTACTTC

d_gene: TRBD1
j_gene: TRBJ1-5
abundance: -
v_gene: TRBV27
CDR3aa: CASAQGRDQPQHF
CDR3nt: TGTGCCAGTGCACAGGGGAGAGATCAGCCCCAGCATTTT

d_gene: -
j_gene: TRBJ2-5
abundance: once
v_gene: TRBV7-2
CDR3aa: CASSLGTGETQYF
CDR3nt: TGTGCCAGCAGCTTAGGCACCGGAGAGACCCAGTACTTC

d_gene: -
j_gene: TRBJ1-1
abundance: -
v_gene: TRBV5-1
CDR3aa: CASSSGVPGHPPVGEAFF
CDR3nt: TGCGCCAGCAGCTCGGGAGTACCGGGACACCCGCCTGTAGGTGAAGCTTTCTTT

d_gene: -
j_gene: TRBJ2-7
abundance: -
v_gene: TRBV23-1
CDR3aa: CASSQLKDGTYEQYF
CDR3nt: TGCGCCAGCAGTCAATTGAAGGACGGGACCTACGAGCAGTACTTC

d_gene: -
j_gene: TRBJ2-7
abundance: -
v_gene: TRBV6-1
CDR3aa: CASSEVRLGPSLYEQYF
CDR3nt: TGTGCCAGCAGTGAAGTACGGTTGGGACCAAGCCTCTACGAGCAGTACTTC

d_gene: -
j_gene: TRBJ1-5
abundance: -
v_gene: TRBV5-6
CDR3aa: CASSSWGPGRNQPQHF
CDR3nt: TGTGCCAGCAGCTCCTGGGGCCCGGGCCGCAATCAGCCCCAGCATTTT

d_gene: TRBD2
j_gene: TRBJ2-1
abundance: -
v_gene: TRBV28
CDR3aa: CASSLTLAGVVNEQFF
CDR3nt: TGTGCCAGCAGTTTAACGCTAGCGGGAGTTGTCAATGAGCAGTTCTTC

d_gene: -
j_gene: TRBJ1-1
abundance: -
v_gene: TRBV11-2
CDR3aa: CASSLALRGRNEAFF
CDR3nt: TGTGCCAGCAGCTTAGCCTTGCGGGGTAGGAATGAAGCTTTCTTT

d_gene: TRBD2
j_gene: TRBJ2-3
abundance: once
v_gene: TRBV19
CDR3aa: CASSRSGTATLAGGTDTQYF
CDR3nt: TGTGCCAGTAGTCGTTCAGGGACAGCTACTCTAGCGGGAGGCACAGATACGCAGTATTTT

d_gene: TRBD2
j_gene: TRBJ2-1
abundance: -
v_gene: TRBV10-1
CDR3aa: CASGGTSGRVHYNEQFF
CDR3nt: TGCGCCAGCGGGGGGACTAGCGGGAGAGTCCACTACAATGAGCAGTTCTTC

d_gene: TRBD1
j_gene: TRBJ2-7
abundance: once
v_gene: TRBV11-2
CDR3aa: CASSHRGDYEQYF
CDR3nt: TGTGCCAGCTCACACAGGGGCGACTACGAGCAGTACTTC

d_gene: -
j_gene: TRBJ1-5
abundance: -
v_gene: TRBV15
CDR3aa: CATSRGYQPQHF
CDR3nt: TGTGCCACCAGCAGAGGTTATCAGCCCCAGCATTTT

d_gene: -
j_gene: TRBJ1-5
abundance: -
v_gene: TRBV6-5
CDR3aa: CASKDSPNQPQHF
CDR3nt: TGTGCCAGTAAGGACAGCCCCAATCAGCCCCAGCATTTT

d_gene: -
j_gene: TRBJ2-5
abundance: -
v_gene: TRBV16
CDR3aa: CASSPGKGTETQYF
CDR3nt: TGTGCCAGCAGCCCGGGGAAAGGGACAGAGACCCAGTACTTC